This T cell receptor beta chain was captured in a study of Graves' ophthalmopathy and Graves' hyperthyroidism. Trimming cost V 3 bases and J 0 bases, with 9 bases left between them. The CDR3 totals 15 residues. The sample holds many counts of this clonotype. Its matching antigen is unknown. Study results and caveats: Ophthalmopathy progression predictions by the model showed nearly 75% specificity and approximately 67% sensitivity. Detected in blood as well were most expanded thyroid clonotypes with frequency above 0.001.

RNA served as the template for amplifying TCR beta CDR3 regions. HTBI primers were employed in first-round RT-PCR, then a second-round multiplex PCR followed. A single record per CDR3 protein comes from TCRdb applying MiXCR to the multiplex PCR reads. The top ten clones hold around 1.4% of a sample with nearly 400,000 distinct CDR3 sequences, 18% of them seen once. The sequence was obtained from a woman younger than 30 with Graves' ophthalmopathy. The sample consisted of peripheral blood. The chain links TRBV12-3 or TRBV12-4 to TRBJ1-5, with D uncertain. The CDR3 is CASSFGPLSNQPQHF. The DNA for the CDR3 is TGTGCCAGCAGTTTCGGGCCCCTTAGCAATCAGCCCCAGCATTTT.